The 13 T cell receptor beta chains given below trace back to one sample, sequenced in a study of blood T cell repertoires in COVID-19. TCRdb's copy holds only in-frame clones and misses some; the assay was immunoSEQ multiplex PCR. The table lists under 300,000 clones, more than 85% of them singletons, with around 1.6% in the top ten. The specimen sequenced was PBMCs or T cells enriched from blood (not recorded which). All receptors derive from a woman between 50 and 59 years old who had recovered from COVID-19.

This sequence joins TRBV28 and TRBJ1-1; D is unclear. This CDR3 comprises 11 residues. The germline V and J ends were trimmed by 2 bases and 8 bases, with 6 bases remaining between them. Germline V CDR1 and CDR2: MDHEN, SYDVKM. The CDR3 coding sequence is TGTGCCAGCAGTTTAGAGGGAGAAGCTTTCTTT. It yields the protein CASSLEGEAFF.

The chain links TRBV4-1 to TRBJ2-3, with D unresolved. Between the trimmed V and J ends, which lost 3 bases and 6 bases, there was a span of 7 bases. This CDR3 region has 12 residues. The germline gives CDR1 MGHRA, CDR2 YSYEKL. The CDR3 sequence is CASSHQLDTQYF. The CDR3 DNA sequence: TGCGCCAGCAGCCATCAACTTGATACGCAGTATTTT.

The gene calls are TRBV28 and TRBJ2-2; D unresolved. Between the trimmed V and J ends, which lost 1 base and 6 bases, there was a span of 9 bases. This CDR3 comprises 14 residues. CDR1 and CDR2 from the germline V gene are MDHEN and SYDVKM. CDR3 amino acids: CASSLFASAGELFF. As DNA, the CDR3 is TGTGCCAGCAGTTTATTTGCGTCGGCCGGGGAGCTGTTTTTT.

The gene calls are TRBV7-9 and TRBJ1-2; TRBD1 matches at 10 bases. Germline V CDR1 and CDR2: SEHNR, FQNEAQ (reference sequence). V trimming: 6 bases; J trimming: 8 bases; junction bases outside the gene matches: 6. This CDR3 region has 13 residues. CDR3 sequence (DNA): TGTGCCAGCAGACAGACAGGGGGCCAGGGCTACACCTTC. It yields the protein CASRQTGGQGYTF.

This clone was picked up a small number of times. The rearrangement links TRBV18 to TRBJ1-3; D is perhaps TRBD1 (5 bases). Per germline, CDR1 KGHSH and CDR2 LQKENI. V was pared by 2 bases and J by 3 bases, with 8 bases between. The CDR3 has 14 residues. CDR3 protein: CASSPSGGGNTIYF. The DNA of the CDR3 is TGTGCCAGCTCACCAAGCGGGGGTGGAAACACCATATATTTT.

This chain uses TRBV3-1 (or the pseudogene TRBV3-2) with TRBJ2-5; 11 bases fit TRBD2. The CDR3 is 16 residues long. J lost 1 base, V lost 1 base, and 2 bases had no gene match. CDR1 and CDR2 from the germline V gene are LGHDT and YNNKEL (reference sequence). This CDR3 reads CASSQVGTSGQETQYF. CDR3 nucleotide sequence: TGTGCCAGCAGCCAAGTCGGGACTAGCGGCCAAGAGACCCAGTACTTC.

This clone was counted a few times. The chain employs TRBV28 and TRBJ2-5; 11 nucleotides agree with TRBD2. This CDR3 spans 15 amino acids. Germline V gene sequence: CDR1 MDHEN, CDR2 SYDVKM. The trim removed 5 bases at V and 4 bases at J, leaving 6 bases unmatched. The CDR3 sequence: CASSALAGGGETQYF. The DNA of the CDR3 is TGTGCCAGCAGTGCTCTAGCGGGAGGAGGAGAGACCCAGTACTTC.

The chain couples TRBV5-8 to TRBJ1-2, with TRBD1 matching over 12 bases. The CDR3 runs 15 residues. V was clipped by 2 bases and J by 7 bases; unmatched bases: 6. Germline lookup yields CDR1 SGHTS and CDR2 YDEGEE. CDR3 coding DNA: TGTGCCAGCAGCTTACCCGGGACAGGGGGCGCTGGCTACACCTTC. Translation gives CASSLPGTGGAGYTF.

V is TRBV5-1 and J is TRBJ2-1, with unresolved D. Trimming stripped 0 bases from V and 0 bases from J, with 7 bases between. The CDR3 has 15 residues. Germline V gene lookup returns CDR1 SGHRS and CDR2 YFSETQ. The CDR3 reads CASSLVMSSYNEQFF. The CDR3 DNA is TGCGCCAGCAGCTTGGTGATGAGCTCCTACAATGAGCAGTTCTTC.

This clone occurred once. The V call is TRBV10-3, the J call TRBJ2-1; 12 nucleotides line up with TRBD1. J lost 6 bases, V lost 8 bases, and 8 bases had no gene match. Germline V CDR1 and CDR2: ENHRY, SYGVKD. CDR3 size: 15 residues. This CDR3 reads CAIGSGTGGLNEQFF. The CDR3 DNA reads as TGTGCCATCGGGTCCGGGACAGGGGGCCTCAATGAGCAGTTCTTC.

The chain carries TRBV24-1 and TRBJ2-5, with D possibly being TRBD2 (6 bases). V lost 9 bases and J 4 bases, leaving 11 bases between the germline ends. The CDR3 loop spans 12 amino acids. Germline V gives CDR1 KGHDR, CDR2 SFDVKD. The CDR3 sequence: CATLGRGETQYF. CDR3 DNA sequence: TGTGCCACCCTGGGGCGGGGAGAGACCCAGTACTTC.

The gene calls are TRBV28 and TRBJ2-1, with 7 nucleotides matching TRBD2. The ends lost 5 bases at V and 9 bases at J; junction bases unmatched: 19. Germline CDR1 MDHEN, CDR2 SYDVKM. The CDR3 consists of 17 residues. CDR3 DNA sequence: TGTGCCAGCAGTCCCCCTCCCAAGGGAGGGCCTACCCGTGAGCAGTTCTTC. It specifies CASSPPPKGGPTREQFF.

The chain joins TRBV30 to TRBJ1-3; maybe TRBD1 (5 bases). Germline V gives CDR1 GTSNPN, CDR2 SVGIG (reference sequence). The CDR3 covers 16 residues. Trimming shortened V by 3 bases and J by 5 bases, and 20 bases separated the two germline ends. As DNA, the CDR3 is TGTGCCTGGAGGCTACAGGCATGGGAAGTAAGAAACACCATATATTTT. It encodes CAWRLQAWEVRNTIYF.